These 28 T cell receptor beta chains were sequenced from one sample in a study of cytomegalovirus exposure and HLA in healthy donors. PCR used 60 Vbeta primers and 13 Jbeta primers. The protocol was immunoSEQ multiplex PCR, while the TCRdb copy is restricted to in-frame clones and leaves out a portion. Of approximately 170,000 clones in the sample, more than 60% were seen once. The material sequenced was PBMCs. These receptors originate from a woman in her 40s in good health and CMV-seropositive.

The chain joins TRBV5-1 to TRBJ2-1; TRBD1 aligns across 10 bases. Trimming at V came to 0 bases and at J to 6 bases, leaving 6 bases not matched to a gene. The CDR3 has 16 residues. CDR1 is SGHRS, CDR2 YFSETQ, per germline. The CDR3 loop is CASSLAGTGVFNEQFF. In nucleotides, the CDR3 is TGCGCCAGCAGCTTGGCCGGGACAGGGGTTTTCAATGAGCAGTTCTTC. The whole variable domain, filled in from reference TRBV5-1 and TRBJ2-1, reads KAGVTQTPRYLIKTRGQQVTLSCSPISGHRSVSWYQQTPGQGLQFLFEYFSETQRNKGNFPGRFSGRQFSNSRSEMNVSTLELGDSALYLCASSLAGTGVFNEQFFGPGTRLTVL.

This clone was seen a handful of times. The CDR3 loop reads CASSIDLSSGRNGYTF. Here the CDR3 DNA reads TGTGCCAGTAGTATAGATCTCAGCTCCGGGAGGAATGGCTACACCTTC. The chain joins TRBV19 to TRBJ1-2; no clear D. Germline V gene lookup returns CDR1 LNHDA and CDR2 SQIVND (reference sequence). This CDR3 comprises 16 residues. V shed 0 bases and J shed 6 bases, with 17 bases lying between them.

J is TRBJ1-4 and V is TRBV5-1; D is uncertain. The CDR3 extends over 15 amino acids. V was cut by 4 bases and J by 4 bases, with 14 bases left in between. From germline, CDR1 is SGHRS and CDR2 YFSETQ. The CDR3 region is CASSRTDGNNEKLFF. As DNA, the CDR3 is TGCGCCAGCAGCCGAACGGACGGGAATAATGAAAAACTGTTTTTT.

This clone has more than one count but fewer than ten. The J gene is TRBJ1-6, the V gene TRBV27, with 9 bases fitting TRBD1. Germline values: CDR1 MNHEY, CDR2 SMNVEV (reference sequence). The CDR3 spans 15 residues. V shed 4 bases and J 7 bases; nucleotides not matched to a gene: 5. CDR3 in amino acids: CASSWGQGWNSPLHF. The DNA for the CDR3 is TGTGCCAGCAGTTGGGGACAGGGCTGGAATTCACCCCTCCACTTT.

The chain employs TRBV5-1 and TRBJ2-1; 13 nucleotides agree with TRBD2. Germline V gene data show CDR1 as SGHRS and CDR2 as YFSETQ. J gave up 4 bases and V 3 bases, and 7 bases lay outside the gene matches. The CDR3 spans 17 residues. CDR3 protein: CASSSQTTSGGYNEQFF. The DNA for the CDR3 is TGCGCCAGCAGCTCCCAGACGACTAGCGGGGGGTACAATGAGCAGTTCTTC.

The chain combines TRBV7-3 with TRBJ2-7; the D gene is possibly TRBD1 (5 bases). The CDR3 is 13 amino acids. Germline values: CDR1 SGHTA, CDR2 FQGTGA. The germline V and J ends were trimmed by 1 base and 3 bases, with 7 bases remaining between them. The CDR3 protein is CASSLRQNYEQYF. The CDR3, as DNA: TGTGCCAGCAGCTTAAGACAGAACTACGAGCAGTACTTC.

The V gene is TRBV5-5, the J gene TRBJ1-1, with 7 bases aligning to TRBD1. The germline V gene encodes CDR1 SGHKS and CDR2 YYEKEE (reference sequence). The CDR3 sequence is 15 residues long. V shed 2 bases and J 5 bases; nucleotides not matched to a gene: 9. Here the CDR3 reads CASSFGGGWSTEAFF. The CDR3 region has the DNA TGTGCCAGCAGCTTCGGAGGGGGCTGGAGTACTGAAGCTTTCTTT.

V and J are TRBV2 and TRBJ2-2, with a tentative D call TRBD1 (5 bases). Germline loops: CDR1 SNHLY, CDR2 FYNNEI. V shed 4 bases and J shed 3 bases, with 9 bases lying between them. This CDR3 is 14 amino acids long. Here the CDR3 DNA reads TGTGCCAGCAGTGGGACACGTCACACCGGGGAGCTGTTTTTT. It yields the protein CASSGTRHTGELFF.

The rearrangement links TRBV6-1 to TRBJ1-3; a weak D match, TRBD1 (5 bases). V was pared by 1 base and J by 2 bases, with 12 bases between. Germline V gives CDR1 MNHNS, CDR2 SASEGT. This CDR3 has 16 residues. CDR3 sequence: CASSEDSGYAGNTIYF. For the CDR3, the DNA is TGTGCCAGCAGTGAAGACTCAGGGTACGCTGGAAACACCATATATTTT.

This clone was seen more than once but under ten times. This chain joins TRBV30 and TRBJ1-3, with D possibly being TRBD1 (5 bases). Germline CDR1 GTSNPN, CDR2 SVGIG (reference sequence). The ends were cut back, 5 bases at V and 7 bases at J, with 9 bases in the middle. The length of the CDR3 is 11 residues. This CDR3 reads CAWDKGNTIYF. The CDR3 DNA follows: TGTGCCTGGGACAAGGGGAACACCATATATTTT.

The chain is built from TRBV6-6 and TRBJ2-7; D is unresolved. CDR1 and CDR2 (germline): MNHNY, SVGAGI (reference sequence). The V gene lost 5 bases and the J gene lost 1 base, with 9 bases spanning the gap. The CDR3 length is 13 residues. CDR3 protein: CASSPAYSYEQYF. The CDR3 DNA sequence: TGTGCCAGCAGTCCTGCCTATTCCTACGAGCAGTACTTC.

V and J are TRBV11-2 and TRBJ2-7; 12 bases are a match to TRBD1. V was clipped by 5 bases and J by 6 bases; unmatched bases: 5. The CDR3 covers 14 residues. The germline CDR1 and CDR2 sequences are SGHAT and FQNNGV. This CDR3 is CASSQWDRGPEQYF. The CDR3 nucleotides read TGTGCCAGCAGCCAGTGGGACAGGGGGCCCGAGCAGTACTTC.

In this sample, this clone turned up a few times. The chain links TRBV2 to TRBJ1-6, with 7 bases matching TRBD1. The CDR3 runs 15 residues. Trimming took 6 bases from V and 7 from J; bases not matched to a gene: 9. CDR1 and CDR2 from the germline V gene are SNHLY and FYNNEI. The CDR3 nucleotides are TGTGCCAGCAGAGCCGCCCGGGACAGCAATTCACCCCTCCACTTT. Protein sequence: CASRAARDSNSPLHF.

A note on this clone: At one end the junction does not follow the germline gene, possibly because of a read error. The V and J genes are TRBV5-4 and TRBJ2-3; 11 bases agree with TRBD2. The germline CDR1 and CDR2 sequences are SGHNT and YYREEE (reference sequence). The CDR3 consists of 15 residues. The CDR3 spells CASSSGLAGPDAQYF. CDR3 in DNA: TGTGCCAGCAGCTCCGGACTAGCGGGCCCAGATGCGCAGTATTTT.

The rearrangement joins TRBV7-6 to TRBJ1-1; weak D call: TRBD1 (5 bases). This CDR3 contains 14 residues. CDR1 and CDR2 (germline): SGHVS, FNYEAQ. V shed 2 bases and J shed 1 base, with 8 bases lying between them. Written as DNA, the CDR3 is TGTGCCAGCAGCTTAACAGGTTGGAACACTGAAGCTTTCTTT. It specifies CASSLTGWNTEAFF.

The CDR3 loop is CASSRGARTEAFF. CDR3 sequence (DNA): TGTGCCAGCTCCCGGGGGGCCCGAACTGAAGCTTTCTTT. The V and J genes are TRBV18 and TRBJ1-1; D possibly corresponds to TRBD1 (6 bases). The CDR3 contains 13 residues. Trimming removed 6 bases at V and 5 bases at J, with 13 bases between. In germline, CDR1 is KGHSH, CDR2 LQKENI.

This rearrangement joins TRBV28 to TRBJ2-1; 14 bases match TRBD2. The CDR3 extends over 16 amino acids. Germline V gene sequence: CDR1 MDHEN, CDR2 SYDVKM. V was clipped by 5 bases and J by 9 bases; unmatched bases: 9. Here the CDR3 reads CASSPTRLAGGSEQFF. CDR3 nucleotide sequence: TGTGCCAGCAGTCCTACCCGACTAGCGGGGGGGTCTGAGCAGTTCTTC.

On this clone itself: One end of the junction does not line up with germline, which may come from a read error. The chain uses TRBV7-3 and TRBJ2-6; no definite D call. Germline-derived CDR1 and CDR2 are SGHTA and FQGTGA. The CDR3 spans 12 residues. The CDR3 loop is CASSSTPNGLTF. CDR3 bases: TGTGCCAGCAGCTCTACCCCCAACGGCCTGACTTTC.

The chain carries TRBV23-1 and TRBJ1-5; a possible D gene is TRBD1 (5 bases). TRBV23-1 is designated an ORF whose function remains uncertain. The length of the CDR3 is 16 residues. The V gene lost 7 bases and the J gene lost 6 bases, with 22 bases spanning the gap. CDR3 sequence reads: CASTDSSPGGRQPQHF. The CDR3 nucleotides are TGCGCCAGCACCGACTCCTCCCCGGGGGGACGTCAGCCCCAGCATTTT.

The CDR3 nucleotides are TGCGCCAGCAGCTTGGCCGGGCAGGGGGCGGCTGAAGCTTTCTTT. It yields the protein CASSLAGQGAAEAFF. This chain connects TRBV5-1 to TRBJ1-1; 8 bases align to TRBD1. The CDR3 spans 15 residues. V shed 0 bases, J shed 6 bases, and the junction held 7 bases outside the gene matches. Germline lookup yields CDR1 SGHRS and CDR2 YFSETQ.

CDR3 sequence (DNA): TGTGCCAGCAGCAAAGAGGGGGCAGGATACAATGAGCAGTTCTTC. It translates to CASSKEGAGYNEQFF. V is TRBV21-1 and J is TRBJ2-1; the D call TRBD1 from the table was never checked on the DNA. TRBV21-1 constitutes a pseudogene. There are 15 residues in the CDR3.

V usage is TRBV4-1 and J usage is TRBJ1-1; possible D gene TRBD1, 5 bases. Trimming removed 3 bases from V and 5 bases from J, with 19 bases in between. Germline assignment: CDR1 MGHRA and CDR2 YSYEKL. The length of the CDR3 is 16 residues. CDR3 in DNA: TGCGCCAGCAGCCAGCCCAGGTTGCGGGGGGGTACTGAAGCTTTCTTT. Translating gives CASSQPRLRGGTEAFF.

This clone showed up just once. The chain employs TRBV6-5 and TRBJ1-2; D perhaps matches TRBD1 (5 bases). Germline V gene sequence: CDR1 MNHEY, CDR2 SVGAGI. This CDR3 has 14 amino acids. V dropped 2 bases and J dropped 8 bases, with 15 bases sitting between them. DNA for the CDR3: TGTGCCAGCAGTTACCGTGGGCAGGGCGAAGGCTACACCTTC. Its translation: CASSYRGQGEGYTF.

The chain recombines TRBV30 with TRBJ1-4; D ambiguous. The CDR3 runs to 9 residues. V was trimmed by 5 bases and J by 13 bases, leaving 8 bases between them. CDR1 and CDR2 (germline): GTSNPN, SVGIG (reference sequence). The CDR3 sequence: CAWAAGLFF. The CDR3 DNA is TGTGCCTGGGCCGCGGGACTGTTTTTT. The variable domain in full, completed from reference TRBV30 and TRBJ1-4, reads SQTIHQWPATLVQPVGSPLSLECTVEGTSNPNLYWYRQAAGRGLQLLFYSVGIGQISSEVPQNLSASRPQDRQFILSSKKLLLSDSGFYLCAWAAGLFFGSGTQLSVL.

The chain combines TRBV21-1 with TRBJ1-2. TRBV21-1 counts as a pseudogene. The CDR3 contains 14 residues. The DNA for the CDR3 is TGTGCCAGCAGCAAATGGAGGGCCAGTCGCGGCTACACCTTC. Translating gives CASSKWRASRGYTF.

The chain employs TRBV15 and TRBJ1-2; D uncertain. In germline, CDR1 is LNHNV, CDR2 YYDKDF (reference sequence). The CDR3 contains 16 residues. The V gene lost 0 bases and the J gene lost 6 bases, with 17 bases spanning the gap. DNA for the CDR3: TGTGCCACCAGCAGAGATCCGAGTTTGTTGCAAGATGGCTACACCTTC. It codes for CATSRDPSLLQDGYTF.

V usage is TRBV6-1 and J usage is TRBJ2-1; TRBD2 matches at 7 bases. This CDR3 has 15 amino acids. From germline, CDR1 is MNHNS and CDR2 SASEGT. The trim removed 6 bases at V and 4 bases at J, leaving 9 bases unmatched. CDR3 residues: CASRGELATYNEQFF. CDR3 nucleotides: TGTGCCAGCAGAGGGGAACTAGCGACTTACAATGAGCAGTTCTTC.

This chain links TRBV30 with TRBJ1-6, with D tentatively TRBD1 (6 bases). The CDR3 spans 15 residues. CDR1 and CDR2 (germline): GTSNPN, SVGIG (reference sequence). The germline V and J ends were trimmed by 4 bases and 0 bases, with 10 bases remaining between them. The DNA of the CDR3 is TGTGCCTGGAAACAGGGTAGCTCCTATAATTCACCCCTCCACTTT. It encodes CAWKQGSSYNSPLHF.